A selection of T cell receptor beta chains follows, all from one sample in a study of CD8 T cells in ankylosing spondylitis. TCRdb reprocessed the 5' RACE reads with MiXCR, giving one entry per CDR3 protein. The sample yields about 540,000 distinct CDR3 sequences, about an eighth seen once. The specimen sequenced was blood, either unsorted or a sorted T cell fraction (not recorded which). All receptors come from a male donor with ankylosing spondylitis. Each CDR3 is given with its conserved first and last residue. The order of the fields is D gene, clone size, V gene, CDR3 length, J gene, CDR3 protein, CDR3 DNA. D genes are given only for firm matches. Only part of the rows carry a size: once, few, many, or a class if the clone is expanded.

d_call: .; clone_size: .; v_call: TRBV20-1; cdr3_length: 17; j_call: TRBJ1-5; cdr3_aa: CSARVGTGIYSNQPQHF; cdr3_nt: TGCAGTGCTAGAGTAGGAACAGGGATCTATAGCAATCAGCCCCAGCATTTT
d_call: .; clone_size: .; v_call: TRBV6-6; cdr3_length: 13; j_call: TRBJ2-5; cdr3_aa: CASNAGAGETQYF; cdr3_nt: TGTGCCAGCAATGCAGGGGCGGGAGAGACCCAGTACTTC
d_call: TRBD1; clone_size: .; v_call: TRBV20-1; cdr3_length: 13; j_call: TRBJ1-2; cdr3_aa: CSALDRGLAGYTF; cdr3_nt: TGCAGTGCCCTGGACAGGGGGCTTGCTGGCTACACCTTC
d_call: .; clone_size: few; v_call: TRBV3-1; cdr3_length: 14; j_call: TRBJ1-2; cdr3_aa: CASSQGAINYGYTF; cdr3_nt: TGTGCCAGCAGCCAAGGAGCGATTAACTATGGCTACACCTTC
d_call: TRBD2; clone_size: .; v_call: TRBV5-6; cdr3_length: 18; j_call: TRBJ2-7; cdr3_aa: CASSLIGTSGPVFDEQYF; cdr3_nt: TGTGCCAGCAGCTTGATTGGGACTAGCGGACCGGTTTTCGACGAGCAGTACTTC
d_call: TRBD2; clone_size: .; v_call: TRBV24-1; cdr3_length: 13; j_call: TRBJ2-5; cdr3_aa: CATRGTSQETQYF; cdr3_nt: TGTGCCACCAGGGGGACTAGCCAAGAGACCCAGTACTTC
d_call: TRBD2; clone_size: .; v_call: TRBV12-3/TRBV12-4; cdr3_length: 15; j_call: TRBJ2-3; cdr3_aa: CASSRLAGLTDTQYF; cdr3_nt: TGTGCCAGCAGCAGACTAGCGGGACTGACGGATACGCAGTATTTT
d_call: .; clone_size: many; v_call: TRBV10-3; cdr3_length: 14; j_call: TRBJ2-2; cdr3_aa: CAISEQSNTGELFF; cdr3_nt: TGTGCCATCAGTGAACAATCGAACACCGGGGAGCTGTTTTTT
d_call: TRBD1; clone_size: many; v_call: TRBV12-3/TRBV12-4; cdr3_length: 15; j_call: TRBJ1-5; cdr3_aa: CASSWTGGQSTPQHF; cdr3_nt: TGTGCCAGCAGTTGGACAGGGGGACAAAGTACGCCCCAGCATTTT
d_call: TRBD2; clone_size: few; v_call: TRBV5-5; cdr3_length: 17; j_call: TRBJ2-7; cdr3_aa: CASSLVGTSGSIHEQYF; cdr3_nt: TGTGCCAGCAGCTTGGTAGGGACTAGCGGGAGTATCCACGAGCAGTACTTC